This TCR beta chain was found in a study of T cells in Graves' hyperthyroidism and ophthalmopathy. This clonotype was counted at least ten times. Its cognate antigen is unknown. RNA transcripts gave rise to amplified TCR beta CDR3 regions. The TCR CDR3 was amplified in a first-round RT-PCR using the HTBI primer set. TCRdb itself ran the multiplex PCR reads through MiXCR, one entry per CDR3 protein. The table has 450,000 to 650,000 distinct CDR3 sequences, 11% to 15% seen once; the top ten hold 7% to 9%. Clinical symptoms, serum thyroxine and TRAb, thyroid ultrasound and orbital computed tomography together formed the diagnostic basis. Study-level findings and limits: Researchers report that a 13 V-J model separated ophthalmopathy from stable hyperthyroidism. Peripheral blood also featured most of the thyroid clonotypes expanded above 0.001.

V lost 1 base to trimming and J lost 6 bases, with 17 bases between them. CDR1 is DFQATT and CDR2 is SNEGSKA in the germline V gene (reference sequence). The CDR3 totals 15 residues. Specimen: blood. This sequence originates from a woman under 30 with Graves' ophthalmopathy. This sequence joins TRBV20-1 and TRBJ2-3; maybe TRBD2 (5 bases). The DNA of the CDR3 is TGCAGTGCTAGAGCCCCCCGCGGGTTGAGTGATACGCAGTATTTT. It is translated as CSARAPRGLSDTQYF.